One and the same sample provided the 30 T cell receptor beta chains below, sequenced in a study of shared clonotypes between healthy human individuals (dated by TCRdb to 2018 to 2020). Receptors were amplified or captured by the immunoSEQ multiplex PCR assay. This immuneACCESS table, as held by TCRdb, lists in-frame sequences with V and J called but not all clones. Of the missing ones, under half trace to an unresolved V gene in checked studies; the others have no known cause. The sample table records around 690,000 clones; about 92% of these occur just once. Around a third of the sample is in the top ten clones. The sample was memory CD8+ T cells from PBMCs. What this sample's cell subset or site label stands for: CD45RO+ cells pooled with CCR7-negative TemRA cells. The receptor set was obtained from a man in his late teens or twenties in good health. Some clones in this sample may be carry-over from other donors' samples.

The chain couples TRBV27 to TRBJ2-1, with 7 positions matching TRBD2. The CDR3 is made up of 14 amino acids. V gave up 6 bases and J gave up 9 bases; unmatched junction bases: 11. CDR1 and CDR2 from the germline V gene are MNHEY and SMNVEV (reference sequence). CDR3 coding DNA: TGTGCCAGCAGCGCTAGCGGACCTCACGGTGAGCAGTTCTTC. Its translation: CASSASGPHGEQFF.

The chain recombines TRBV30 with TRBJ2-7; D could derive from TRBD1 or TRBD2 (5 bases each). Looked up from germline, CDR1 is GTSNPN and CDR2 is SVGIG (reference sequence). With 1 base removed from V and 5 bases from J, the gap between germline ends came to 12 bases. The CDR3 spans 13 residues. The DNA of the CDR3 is TGTGCCTGGAGTGGGGGGAATGATAACGAGCAGTACTTC. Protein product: CAWSGGNDNEQYF. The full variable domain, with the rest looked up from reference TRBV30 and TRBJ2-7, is SQTIHQWPATLVQPVGSPLSLECTVEGTSNPNLYWYRQAAGRGLQLLFYSVGIGQISSEVPQNLSASRPQDRQFILSSKKLLLSDSGFYLCAWSGGNDNEQYFGPGTRLTVT.

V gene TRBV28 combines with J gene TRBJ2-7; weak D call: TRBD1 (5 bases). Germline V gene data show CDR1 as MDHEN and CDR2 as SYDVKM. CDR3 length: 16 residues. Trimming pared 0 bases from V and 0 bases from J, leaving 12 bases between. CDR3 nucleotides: TGTGCCAGCAGTTTATGGACAGCTGAATTCTCCTACGAGCAGTACTTC. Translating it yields CASSLWTAEFSYEQYF.

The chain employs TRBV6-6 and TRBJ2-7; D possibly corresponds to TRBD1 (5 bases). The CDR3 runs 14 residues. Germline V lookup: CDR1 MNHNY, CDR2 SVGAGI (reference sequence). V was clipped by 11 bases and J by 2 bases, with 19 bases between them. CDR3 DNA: TGTGCCTGCACCCCGCGTGACAGTCCCTACGAGCAGTACTTC. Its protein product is CACTPRDSPYEQYF.

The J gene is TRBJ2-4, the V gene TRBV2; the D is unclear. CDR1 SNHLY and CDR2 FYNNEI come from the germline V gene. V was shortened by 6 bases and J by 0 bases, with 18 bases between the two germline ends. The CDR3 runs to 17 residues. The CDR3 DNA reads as TGTGCCAGCAGAAAGATTGACAACCCGCTAGCCAAAAACATTCAGTACTTC. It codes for CASRKIDNPLAKNIQYF.

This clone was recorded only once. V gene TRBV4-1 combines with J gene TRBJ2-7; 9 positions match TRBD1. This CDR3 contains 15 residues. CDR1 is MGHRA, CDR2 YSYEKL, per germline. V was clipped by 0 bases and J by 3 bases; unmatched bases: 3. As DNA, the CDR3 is TGCGCCAGCAGCCAAGAGGGACAGGGCTTCTACGAGCAGTACTTC. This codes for CASSQEGQGFYEQYF.

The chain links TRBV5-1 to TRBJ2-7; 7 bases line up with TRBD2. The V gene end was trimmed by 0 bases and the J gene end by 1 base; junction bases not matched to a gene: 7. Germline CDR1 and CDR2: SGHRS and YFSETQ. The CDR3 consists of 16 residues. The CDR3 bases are TGCGCCAGCAGCTTGGGTGGGAGGGCCTTTTCCTACGAGCAGTACTTC. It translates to CASSLGGRAFSYEQYF.

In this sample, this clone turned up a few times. In DNA form, the CDR3 reads TGTGCCAGCAGCTTGGGGGGACAGGGCTCTGGGGCCAACGTCCTGACTTTC. Its protein is CASSLGGQGSGANVLTF. This chain connects TRBV5-6 to TRBJ2-6, with 9 nucleotides matching TRBD1. V gave up 0 bases and J gave up 0 bases; unmatched junction bases: 1. Germline assignment: CDR1 SGHDT and CDR2 YYEEEE. The CDR3 runs to 17 residues.

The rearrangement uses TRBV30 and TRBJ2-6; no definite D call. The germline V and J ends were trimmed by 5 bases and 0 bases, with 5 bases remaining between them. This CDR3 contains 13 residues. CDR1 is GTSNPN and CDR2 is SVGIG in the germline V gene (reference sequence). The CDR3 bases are TGTGCCTGGTACGTCTCTGGGGCCAACGTCCTGACTTTC. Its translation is CAWYVSGANVLTF.

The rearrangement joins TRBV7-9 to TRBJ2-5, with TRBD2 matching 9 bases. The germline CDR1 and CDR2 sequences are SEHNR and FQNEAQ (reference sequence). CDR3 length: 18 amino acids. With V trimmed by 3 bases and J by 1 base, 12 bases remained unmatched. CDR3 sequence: CASSFGHSGRLPQETQYF. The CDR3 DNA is TGTGCCAGCAGCTTCGGACATAGCGGGAGACTCCCCCAAGAGACCCAGTACTTC.

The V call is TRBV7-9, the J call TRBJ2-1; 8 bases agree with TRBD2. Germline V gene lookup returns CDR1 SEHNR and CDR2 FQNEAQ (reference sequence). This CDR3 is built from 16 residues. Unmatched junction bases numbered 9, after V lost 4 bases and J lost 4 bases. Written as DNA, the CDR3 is TGTGCCAGCAGCTCACTATCAGCGGGAGCGTACAATGAGCAGTTCTTC. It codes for CASSSLSAGAYNEQFF.

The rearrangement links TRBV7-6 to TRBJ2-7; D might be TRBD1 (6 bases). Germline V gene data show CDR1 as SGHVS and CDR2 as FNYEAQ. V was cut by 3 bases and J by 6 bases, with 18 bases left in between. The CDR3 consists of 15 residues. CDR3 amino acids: CASSFSGHTNGEQYF. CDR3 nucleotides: TGTGCCAGCAGCTTCTCGGGACACACTAACGGCGAGCAGTACTTC.

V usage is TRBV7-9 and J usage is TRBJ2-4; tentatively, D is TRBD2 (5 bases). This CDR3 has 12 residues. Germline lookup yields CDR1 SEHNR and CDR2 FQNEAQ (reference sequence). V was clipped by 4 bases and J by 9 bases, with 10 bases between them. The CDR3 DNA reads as TGTGCCAGCAGCTCGCTAGCAAGCATTCAGTACTTC. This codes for CASSSLASIQYF.

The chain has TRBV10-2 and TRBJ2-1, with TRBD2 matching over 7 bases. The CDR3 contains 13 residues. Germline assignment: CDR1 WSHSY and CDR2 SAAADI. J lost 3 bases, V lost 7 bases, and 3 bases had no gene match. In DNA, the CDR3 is TGCGCCAGCAACAGCGGGAACTACAATGAGCAGTTCTTC. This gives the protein CASNSGNYNEQFF.

The CDR3 DNA sequence: TGTGCCAGCATATCCACCCAAGAGACCCAGTACTTC. This sequence encodes CASISTQETQYF. The chain links TRBV6-5 to TRBJ2-5; no reliable D call. Trimming pared 7 bases from V and 1 base from J, leaving 7 bases between. The germline CDR1 and CDR2 sequences are MNHEY and SVGAGI. This CDR3 spans 12 amino acids.

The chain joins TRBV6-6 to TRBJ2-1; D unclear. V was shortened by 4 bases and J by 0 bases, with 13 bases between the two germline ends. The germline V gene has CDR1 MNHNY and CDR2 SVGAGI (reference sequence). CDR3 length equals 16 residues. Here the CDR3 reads CASSSTWVGSYNEQFF. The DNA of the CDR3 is TGTGCCAGCAGTTCCACGTGGGTGGGCTCCTACAATGAGCAGTTCTTC.

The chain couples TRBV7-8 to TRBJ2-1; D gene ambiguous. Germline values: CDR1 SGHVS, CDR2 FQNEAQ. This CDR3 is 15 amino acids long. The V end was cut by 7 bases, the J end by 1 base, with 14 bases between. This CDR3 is CASTPGAASYNEQFF. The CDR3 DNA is TGTGCCAGCACCCCCGGTGCCGCATCCTACAATGAGCAGTTCTTC.

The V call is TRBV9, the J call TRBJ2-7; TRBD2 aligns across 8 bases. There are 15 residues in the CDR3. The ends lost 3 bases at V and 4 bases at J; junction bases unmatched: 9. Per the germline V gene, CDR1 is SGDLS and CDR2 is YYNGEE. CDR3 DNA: TGTGCCAGCAGCGAGACTAGCGTCTCTGCTTACGAGCAGTACTTC. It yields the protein CASSETSVSAYEQYF.

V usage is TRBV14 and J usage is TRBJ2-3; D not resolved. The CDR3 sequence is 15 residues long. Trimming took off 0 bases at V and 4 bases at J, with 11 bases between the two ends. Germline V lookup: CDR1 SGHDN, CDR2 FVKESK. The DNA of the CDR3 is TGTGCCAGCAGCCAAGACCTGGGCCGCCCAGATACGCAGTATTTT. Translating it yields CASSQDLGRPDTQYF.

In DNA, the CDR3 is TGTGCCAGCAGCTTAGCGGAAGGGACTAGCGGGCCCGGTTACAATGAGCAGTTCTTC. Amino acid sequence: CASSLAEGTSGPGYNEQFF. The rearrangement joins TRBV7-8 to TRBJ2-1; TRBD2 matches at 12 bases. V lost 0 bases, J lost 4 bases, and 10 bases stayed unmatched. Germline CDR1 SGHVS, CDR2 FQNEAQ. The CDR3 length is 19 residues.

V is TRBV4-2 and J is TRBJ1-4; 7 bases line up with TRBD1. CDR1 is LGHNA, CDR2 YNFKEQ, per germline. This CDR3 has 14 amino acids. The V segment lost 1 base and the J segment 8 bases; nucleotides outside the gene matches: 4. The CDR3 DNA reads TGTGCCAGCAGCCAAGGGCAGGGGGGCGAAAAACTGTTTTTT. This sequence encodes CASSQGQGGEKLFF.

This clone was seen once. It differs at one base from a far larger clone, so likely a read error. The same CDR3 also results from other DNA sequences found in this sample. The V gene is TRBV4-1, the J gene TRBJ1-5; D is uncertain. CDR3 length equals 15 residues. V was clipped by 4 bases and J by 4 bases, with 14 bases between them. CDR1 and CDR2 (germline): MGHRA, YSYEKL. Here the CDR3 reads CASSLDGFSNQPQHF. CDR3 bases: TGCGCCAGCAGCCTGGATGGGTTTAGTAATCAGCCCCAGCATTTT.

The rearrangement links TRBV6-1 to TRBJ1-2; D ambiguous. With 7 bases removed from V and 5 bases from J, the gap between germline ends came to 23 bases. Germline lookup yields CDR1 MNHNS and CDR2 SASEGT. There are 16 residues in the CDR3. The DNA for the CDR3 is TGTGCCAGCACTGAGTTAGTCGGCGGAGGCGGTTATGGCTACACCTTC. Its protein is CASTELVGGGGYGYTF.

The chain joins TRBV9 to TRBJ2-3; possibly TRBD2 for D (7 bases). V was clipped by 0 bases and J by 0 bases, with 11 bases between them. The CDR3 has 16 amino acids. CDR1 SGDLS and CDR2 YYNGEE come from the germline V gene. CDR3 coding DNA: TGTGCCAGCAGCGTAGAGGGGGGGTATAGCACAGATACGCAGTATTTT. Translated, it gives CASSVEGGYSTDTQYF.

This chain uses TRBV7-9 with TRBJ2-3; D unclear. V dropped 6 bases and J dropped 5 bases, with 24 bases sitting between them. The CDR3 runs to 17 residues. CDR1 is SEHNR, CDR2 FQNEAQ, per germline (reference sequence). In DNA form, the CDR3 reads TGTGCCAGCAGTTCACTCGACGTTCAACCTTGGGGAGATACGCAGTATTTT. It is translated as CASSSLDVQPWGDTQYF.

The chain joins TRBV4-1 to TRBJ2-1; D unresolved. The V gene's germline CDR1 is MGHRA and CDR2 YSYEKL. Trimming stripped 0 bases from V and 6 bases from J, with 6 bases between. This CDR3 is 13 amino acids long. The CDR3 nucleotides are TGCGCCAGCAGCCAAGATAGCCCCAATGAGCAGTTCTTC. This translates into CASSQDSPNEQFF.

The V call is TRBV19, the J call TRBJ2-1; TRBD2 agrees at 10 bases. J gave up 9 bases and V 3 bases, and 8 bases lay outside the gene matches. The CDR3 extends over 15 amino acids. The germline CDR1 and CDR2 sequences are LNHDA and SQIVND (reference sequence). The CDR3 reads CASSILAGGRGEQFF. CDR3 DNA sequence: TGTGCCAGTAGTATCTTAGCGGGAGGCCGTGGTGAGCAGTTCTTC.

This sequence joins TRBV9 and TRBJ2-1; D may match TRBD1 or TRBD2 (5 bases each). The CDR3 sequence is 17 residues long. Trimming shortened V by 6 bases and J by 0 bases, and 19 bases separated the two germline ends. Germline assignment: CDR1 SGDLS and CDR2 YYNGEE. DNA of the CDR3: TGTGCCAGCACTCCGAGGGGCGAACGCAGCTCCTACAATGAGCAGTTCTTC. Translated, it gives CASTPRGERSSYNEQFF.

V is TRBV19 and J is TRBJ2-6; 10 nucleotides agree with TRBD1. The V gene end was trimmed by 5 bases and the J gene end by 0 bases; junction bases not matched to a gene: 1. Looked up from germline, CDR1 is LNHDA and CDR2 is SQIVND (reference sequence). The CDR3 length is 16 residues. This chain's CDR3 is CASSDRGHSGANVLTF. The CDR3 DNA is TGTGCCAGTAGTGACAGGGGGCACTCTGGGGCCAACGTCCTGACTTTC. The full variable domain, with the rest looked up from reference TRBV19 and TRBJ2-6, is DGGITQSPKYLFRKEGQNVTLSCEQNLNHDAMYWYRQDPGQGLRLIYYSQIVNDFQKGDIAEGYSVSREKKESFPLTVTSAQKNPTAFYLCASSDRGHSGANVLTFGAGSRLTVL.

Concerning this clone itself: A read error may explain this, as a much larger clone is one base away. The CDR3 DNA is TGTGCCAGCAGCCCCGGACTAGCGGCCTACAATGAGCAGTTCTTC. Protein product: CASSPGLAAYNEQFF. The V gene is TRBV7-7, the J gene TRBJ2-1; the match to TRBD2 covers 10 bases. The V gene's germline CDR1 is SSHAT and CDR2 FNYEAQ (reference sequence). This CDR3 spans 15 amino acids. Germline trimming cut 5 bases from V and 2 bases from J; bases unmatched to any gene: 3.